This record concerns one T cell receptor beta chain sequence. Its antigen is unknown. This sample is part of a study of T cell repertoires in cytomegalovirus infection. Study information: In the study, CMV epitopes included recently identified HLA-C-restricted and well-studied HLA-B-restricted ones. Matching HLA type and CMV infection were both indicated by public TCR beta signatures.

TCRdb re-derived calls from the reads in MiXCR, one entry per CDR3 protein. The sample includes some 560,000 distinct CDR3 sequences, 40% seen only once; the top ten take 48%. Regarding the study as a whole: Adding up the frequency of public TCR beta families identified people who carried CMV plus the relevant HLA. CMV-specific HLA-C-restricted TCR beta clonotypes dominated the ex vivo response.

This receptor was taken from a human donor in good health (CMV status not recorded). Some clones in this sample may be carry-over from other donors' samples. The specimen comprised cultured PBMCs, sampled from culture after CMV antigen stimulation.

In DNA, the CDR3 is TGTGCCAGCAGTCAACAGACAGTCAATGAGCAGTTCTTC. Translation gives CASSQQTVNEQFF. The chain has TRBV28 and TRBJ2-1; D perhaps matches TRBD1 (5 bases). Germline CDR1 is MDHEN and CDR2 is SYDVKM. The CDR3 has 13 residues. V lost 5 bases and J 6 bases, leaving 11 bases between the germline ends.